The rows below give T cell receptor beta chains drawn from one sample of a study of T cell responses to AZD1222 COVID-19 vaccine. The method was immunoSEQ multiplex PCR; TCRdb's version includes in-frame clones alone and lacks a portion of them. The sample lists around 92,000 clones, around 86% occurring once. The sequencing here drew on peripheral blood, taken on day 0 of AZD1222 vaccination. These receptors were taken from an adult in good health. CDR3s include the opening cysteine and the closing phenylalanine or tryptophan. D genes are given only for firm matches. Not every row has a clone size; where given, it reads once, few, many or a size class.

d_call clone_size j_call v_call cdr3_aa cdr3_nt
- - TRBJ2-1 TRBV6-1 CASSESVGPNEQFF TGTGCCAGCAGTGAATCAGTCGGGCCGAATGAGCAGTTCTTC
- - TRBJ2-6 TRBV12-3/TRBV12-4 CASRPSGANVLTF TGTGCCAGCAGGCCCTCTGGGGCCAACGTCCTGACTTTC
TRBD2 once TRBJ2-5 TRBV7-8 CASSFAGGKETQYF TGTGCCAGCAGCTTTGCGGGGGGGAAAGAGACCCAGTACTTC
- few TRBJ2-1 TRBV10-2 CASSKGGERIYNEQFF TGCGCCAGCAGCAAAGGGGGGGAGCGAATCTACAATGAGCAGTTCTTC
- - TRBJ2-7 TRBV6-6 CASSAPGLSSYEQYF TGTGCCAGCAGTGCTCCGGGACTGAGCTCCTACGAGCAGTACTTC
- - TRBJ1-4 TRBV5-8 CASNQNRARGEKLFF TGTGCCAGCAACCAGAACCGGGCCCGGGGGGAAAAACTGTTTTTT
- - TRBJ1-4 TRBV28 CASSGPSANEKLFF TGTGCCAGCAGTGGGCCCTCGGCTAATGAAAAACTGTTTTTT
TRBD2 - TRBJ2-5 TRBV5-1 CASSRGTSGSAETQYF TGCGCCAGCAGCCGGGGAACTAGCGGGAGTGCGGAGACCCAGTACTTC
- - TRBJ2-1 TRBV4-1 CASSHDMGGRTDEQFF TGCGCCAGCAGCCACGATATGGGGGGCCGGACCGATGAGCAGTTCTTC
TRBD1 few TRBJ2-5 TRBV7-2 CASSYGTGQETQYF TGTGCCAGCAGCTATGGGACAGGACAAGAGACCCAGTACTTC
TRBD2 - TRBJ2-2 TRBV7-2 CASSLAPGGNTGELFF TGTGCCAGCAGCTTAGCCCCGGGAGGGAACACCGGGGAGCTGTTTTTT
- - TRBJ1-1 TRBV19 CASSFVSETSKNEAFF TGTGCCAGTAGTTTCGTGTCCGAGACTTCTAAGAATGAAGCTTTCTTT
- - TRBJ2-7 TRBV2 CASRGGGTEQYF TGTGCCAGCCGAGGAGGGGGAACCGAGCAGTACTTC
- - TRBJ2-1 TRBV12-5 CASGLSYYNEQFF TGTGCTAGTGGTTTGTCGTATTACAATGAGCAGTTCTTC
TRBD1 - TRBJ2-2 TRBV12-5 CASGSHRGTGELFF TGTGCTAGTGGTTCCCACAGGGGCACCGGGGAGCTGTTTTTT
- - TRBJ1-5 TRBV24-1 CATSAGYQPQHF TGTGCCACCAGTGCTGGGTATCAGCCCCAGCATTTT
- once TRBJ1-2 TRBV3-1/TRBV3-2 CASSQVGGRGGNYGYTF TGTGCCAGCAGCCAAGTAGGGGGTAGGGGTGGGAACTATGGCTACACCTTC
- medium-sized TRBJ1-2 TRBV6-4 CASSEVAGRSGYTF TGTGCCAGCAGTGAAGTGGCAGGGCGGAGTGGCTACACCTTC
- once TRBJ1-2 TRBV4-1 CASSQPPSNYGYTF TGCGCCAGCAGCCAACCTCCTTCTAACTATGGCTACACCTTC
- - TRBJ1-5 TRBV6-1 CASSEQGNSNQPQHF TGTGCCAGCAGTGAACAGGGGAATAGCAATCAGCCCCAGCATTTT
TRBD2 - TRBJ2-3 TRBV10-1 CASSDPGLAGNTDTQYF TGCGCCAGCAGTGACCCCGGACTAGCGGGAAACACAGATACGCAGTATTTT
TRBD1 - TRBJ2-7 TRBV5-1 CASSLVATGREQYF TGCGCCAGCAGCTTGGTGGCGACAGGGCGAGAGCAGTACTTC
- - TRBJ2-5 TRBV7-8 CASSWQGQAQETQYF TGTGCCAGCAGCTGGCAAGGGCAGGCCCAAGAGACCCAGTACTTC
- - TRBJ1-3 TRBV2 CASSVGNSGNTIYF TGTGCCAGCAGTGTGGGTAACTCTGGAAACACCATATATTTT
- - TRBJ1-4 TRBV18 CASSEAANEKLFF TGTGCCAGCTCGGAAGCAGCTAATGAAAAACTGTTTTTT
TRBD1 - TRBJ2-3 TRBV15 CATSRDRGADTQYF TGTGCCACCAGCAGGGACAGGGGAGCAGATACGCAGTATTTT
- - TRBJ2-3 TRBV14 CASSQGETADWGDTQYF TGTGCCAGCAGCCAAGGGGAGACAGCCGACTGGGGGGATACGCAGTATTTT
- - TRBJ2-3 TRBV7-2 CASSLGTSTDTQYF TGTGCCAGCAGCTTGGGGACTAGCACAGATACGCAGTATTTT
- - TRBJ2-1 TRBV7-2 CASSLSPGEYNEQFF TGTGCCAGCAGCTTATCCCCGGGGGAGTACAATGAGCAGTTCTTC
- - TRBJ1-6 TRBV7-2 CASSLVSDSYNSPLHF TGTGCCAGCAGCTTAGTTTCGGACAGCTATAATTCACCCCTCCACTTT
- - TRBJ1-4 TRBV15 CATSRDRNEKLFF TGTGCCACCAGCAGAGACCGTAATGAAAAACTGTTTTTT
- - TRBJ1-3 TRBV19 CASTPGMRSGNTIYF TGTGCCAGTACCCCAGGGATGCGCTCTGGAAACACCATATATTTT
TRBD2 few TRBJ2-4 TRBV19 CASSSSGREDIQYF TGTGCCAGTAGTTCTTCGGGACGGGAGGACATTCAGTACTTC
- - TRBJ2-2 TRBV2 CASSLQRTNTGELFF TGTGCCAGCAGCCTCCAGCGAACAAACACCGGGGAGCTGTTTTTT
TRBD1 - TRBJ1-2 TRBV5-1 CASSLGQGRDYGYTF TGCGCCAGCAGCTTGGGACAGGGGCGCGACTATGGCTACACCTTC
TRBD1 - TRBJ2-2 TRBV7-9 CASSPGDREYTGELFF TGTGCCAGCAGCCCGGGGGACAGGGAATACACCGGGGAGCTGTTTTTT
- few TRBJ1-5 TRBV28 CASSTYPGSNQPQHF TGTGCCAGCAGCACCTACCCAGGGAGCAATCAGCCCCAGCATTTT
TRBD1 - TRBJ2-7 TRBV19 CASRTGAGFYEQYF TGTGCCAGTAGGACAGGGGCCGGATTCTACGAGCAGTACTTC
TRBD1 - TRBJ1-1 TRBV7-2 CASRREGAGTEAFF TGTGCCAGCAGACGTGAGGGGGCTGGCACTGAAGCTTTCTTT
- - TRBJ2-1 TRBV6-2/TRBV6-3 CASSPTHSGSYNEQFF TGTGCCAGCAGCCCTACTCATAGCGGCTCCTACAATGAGCAGTTCTTC
- - TRBJ2-7 TRBV5-1 CASSFQQGISYEQYF TGCGCCAGCAGCTTTCAACAGGGAATCTCCTACGAGCAGTACTTC
TRBD1 - TRBJ2-7 TRBV5-1 CASSRATQGAYEQYF TGCGCCAGCAGCCGTGCCACACAGGGGGCCTACGAGCAGTACTTC
- - TRBJ1-2 TRBV30 CASGRPGGYTF TGTGCCTCCGGACGGCCCGGGGGCTACACCTTC
TRBD2 - TRBJ2-3 TRBV19 CASSIDLRGRAADTQYF TGTGCCAGTAGTATAGATCTACGCGGGAGGGCAGCCGATACGCAGTATTTT
TRBD1 - TRBJ2-5 TRBV3-1/TRBV3-2 CASSQVAGTGVGETQYF TGTGCCAGCAGCCAAGTTGCTGGGACAGGGGTGGGGGAGACCCAGTACTTC
- - TRBJ1-5 TRBV20-1 CSASGGAGAQHF TGCAGTGCTAGTGGGGGGGCAGGAGCCCAGCATTTT
TRBD2 once TRBJ2-1 TRBV25-1 CASSEPASGRFRQFF TGTGCCAGCAGTGAACCCGCTAGCGGGAGGTTCCGGCAGTTCTTC
- few TRBJ1-6 TRBV6-6 CASSGSDSKGSPLHF TGTGCCAGCAGTGGTTCGGACAGTAAGGGTTCACCCCTCCACTTT
- - TRBJ1-5 TRBV2 CASSVGRESNQPQHF TGTGCCAGCAGTGTGGGCAGGGAATCCAATCAGCCCCAGCATTTT
- - TRBJ2-7 TRBV9 CASSVAFGYEQYF TGTGCCAGCAGCGTAGCTTTTGGCTACGAGCAGTACTTC
- - TRBJ1-1 TRBV19 CASSTTVNTEAFF TGTGCCAGTAGTACTACGGTGAACACTGAAGCTTTCTTT
- - TRBJ1-1 TRBV29-1 CSHLPGNTEAFF TGCAGCCACTTACCTGGGAACACTGAAGCTTTCTTT
- - TRBJ2-1 TRBV4-2 CASSQDLVPNEQFF TGTGCCAGCAGCCAAGATTTGGTCCCTAACGAGCAGTTCTTC
- - TRBJ1-5 TRBV2 CASSSLEGKGPQHF TGTGCCAGCAGTTCCTTAGAGGGAAAAGGGCCCCAGCATTTT
TRBD1 - TRBJ2-7 TRBV6-5 CASRTGQGAGEQYF TGTGCCAGCAGAACGGGACAGGGGGCCGGGGAGCAGTACTTC
- - TRBJ1-1 TRBV3-1/TRBV3-2 CASSHGVNTEAFF TGTGCCAGCAGCCATGGGGTGAACACTGAAGCTTTCTTT
TRBD1 - TRBJ1-5 TRBV4-1 CASSLTVGQGVQPQHF TGCGCCAGCAGCCTAACTGTCGGACAGGGCGTCCAGCCCCAGCATTTT